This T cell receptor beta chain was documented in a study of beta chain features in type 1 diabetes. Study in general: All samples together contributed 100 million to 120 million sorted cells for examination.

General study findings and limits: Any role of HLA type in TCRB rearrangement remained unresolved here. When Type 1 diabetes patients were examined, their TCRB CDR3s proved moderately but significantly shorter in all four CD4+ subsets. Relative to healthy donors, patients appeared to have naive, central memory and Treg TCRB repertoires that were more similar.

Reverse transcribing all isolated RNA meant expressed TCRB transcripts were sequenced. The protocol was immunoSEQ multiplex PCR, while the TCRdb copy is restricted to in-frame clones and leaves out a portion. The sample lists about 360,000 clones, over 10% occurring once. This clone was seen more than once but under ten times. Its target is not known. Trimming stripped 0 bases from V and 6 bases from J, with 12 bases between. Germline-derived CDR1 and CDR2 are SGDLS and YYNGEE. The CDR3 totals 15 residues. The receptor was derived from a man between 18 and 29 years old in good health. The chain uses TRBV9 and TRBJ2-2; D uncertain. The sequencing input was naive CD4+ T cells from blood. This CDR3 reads CASSVGGFGSGELFF. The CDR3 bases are TGTGCCAGCAGCGTAGGCGGATTTGGTTCCGGGGAGCTGTTTTTT.